These T cell receptor beta chains were read from a single sample in a study of shared clonotypes between healthy human individuals. Sequencing used immunoSEQ multiplex PCR; TCRdb keeps in-frame clones, though not all of them. In the table there are 450,000 to 500,000 clones, approximately 80% of which are singletons. The sample taken for sequencing was PBMCs. These receptor sequences come from a woman between 40 and 55 years old in good health. Some clones in this sample may be carry-over from other donors' samples. CDR3s include the opening cysteine and the closing phenylalanine or tryptophan. A D gene is named only where the DNA matches it firmly. Not every row has a clone size; where given, it reads once, few, many or a size class.

J gene: TRBJ2-3
V gene: TRBV21-1
clone size: -
D gene: -
CDR3 DNA: TGTGCCAGAGCCCTTGGACTCCGCACAGATACGCAGTATTTT
CDR3 protein: CARALGLRTDTQYF

J gene: TRBJ1-4
V gene: TRBV29-1
clone size: -
D gene: -
CDR3 DNA: TGCAGCGTTGAACGGAGCAGGGGAGGTGAAAAACTGTTTTTT
CDR3 protein: CSVERSRGGEKLFF

J gene: TRBJ2-1
V gene: TRBV7-7
clone size: once
D gene: -
CDR3 DNA: TGTGCCAGCAGCTTAGACAGATTCAATGAGCAGTTCTTC
CDR3 protein: CASSLDRFNEQFF

J gene: TRBJ2-1
V gene: TRBV6-4
clone size: -
D gene: -
CDR3 DNA: TGTGCCAGCAGTGACGACTCCCACAATGAGCAGTTCTTC
CDR3 protein: CASSDDSHNEQFF

J gene: TRBJ2-1
V gene: TRBV7-8
clone size: -
D gene: -
CDR3 DNA: TGTGCCAGCAGCTTAGATCAGGGGCGAATGACGGTCCCTTCCTACAATGAGCAGTTCTTC
CDR3 protein: CASSLDQGRMTVPSYNEQFF

J gene: TRBJ1-2
V gene: TRBV27
clone size: -
D gene: TRBD1
CDR3 DNA: TGTGCCAGCAGCCAACTAGGACAGGCCTATTTTTATGGCTACACCTTC
CDR3 protein: CASSQLGQAYFYGYTF

J gene: TRBJ2-1
V gene: TRBV10-3
clone size: -
D gene: TRBD2
CDR3 DNA: TGTGCCATCAGTGAGTCGACCAGCGGGAGGGCCTACAATGAGCAGTTCTTC
CDR3 protein: CAISESTSGRAYNEQFF

J gene: TRBJ2-3
V gene: TRBV15
clone size: once
D gene: -
CDR3 DNA: TGTGCCACCAGCAGGGACCGGAGGGGGTCGGGCACAGATACGCAGTATTTT
CDR3 protein: CATSRDRRGSGTDTQYF

J gene: TRBJ2-1
V gene: TRBV7-9
clone size: -
D gene: -
CDR3 DNA: TGTGCCAGCAGCACGGACAGAAATGAGCAGTTCTTC
CDR3 protein: CASSTDRNEQFF

J gene: TRBJ2-1
V gene: TRBV4-3
clone size: -
D gene: -
CDR3 DNA: TGCGCCAGCAGGCCTAGGGGAGCGGGACACCCCTACAATGAGCAGTTCTTC
CDR3 protein: CASRPRGAGHPYNEQFF

J gene: TRBJ2-3
V gene: TRBV5-1
clone size: -
D gene: -
CDR3 DNA: TGCGCCAGCAGGGGGGGAACTAGCACAGATACGCAGTATTTT
CDR3 protein: CASRGGTSTDTQYF

J gene: TRBJ2-2
V gene: TRBV11-3
clone size: few
D gene: TRBD2
CDR3 DNA: TGTGCCAGCAGCTTAGAAGGCACTAGCGGGAGTAGGACCGGGGAGCTGTTTTTT
CDR3 protein: CASSLEGTSGSRTGELFF

J gene: TRBJ2-7
V gene: TRBV12-5
clone size: -
D gene: TRBD2
CDR3 DNA: TGTGCTAGTGCCGTCAGGGAGGGGAGCTCCTACGAGCAGTACTTC
CDR3 protein: CASAVREGSSYEQYF

J gene: TRBJ2-2
V gene: TRBV7-7
clone size: -
D gene: TRBD2
CDR3 DNA: TGTGCTAGCAGCGCGAATCTAGCGGGAGGGCACACCGGGGAGCTGTTTTTT
CDR3 protein: CASSANLAGGHTGELFF

J gene: TRBJ2-6
V gene: TRBV29-1
clone size: few
D gene: -
CDR3 DNA: TGCAGCGTTGAAACCTCTGGGGCCAACGTCCTGACTTTC
CDR3 protein: CSVETSGANVLTF

J gene: TRBJ1-6
V gene: TRBV28
clone size: many
D gene: TRBD1
CDR3 DNA: TGTGCCAGCAGTTTACCAGGGGGTTCACCCCTCCACTTT
CDR3 protein: CASSLPGGSPLHF

J gene: TRBJ2-4
V gene: TRBV7-9
clone size: -
D gene: -
CDR3 DNA: TGTGCCAGCACCCGGACAGAAAACATTCAGTACTTC
CDR3 protein: CASTRTENIQYF

J gene: TRBJ2-1
V gene: TRBV7-9
clone size: -
D gene: -
CDR3 DNA: TGTGCCAGCAGCATTGGACTATCCTACAATGAGCAGTTCTTC
CDR3 protein: CASSIGLSYNEQFF

J gene: TRBJ1-5
V gene: TRBV5-6
clone size: -
D gene: TRBD1
CDR3 DNA: TGTGCCAGCAGCGTTACAGGGGGCTCGGGCAATCAGCCCCAGCATTTT
CDR3 protein: CASSVTGGSGNQPQHF

J gene: TRBJ1-5
V gene: TRBV28
clone size: -
D gene: TRBD1
CDR3 DNA: TGTGCCAGCAGTTTCAGTATCATGGGGTCAGGGGGCGATGGGTTTGGTTTT
CDR3 protein: CASSFSIMGSGGDGFGF

J gene: TRBJ2-5
V gene: TRBV7-2
clone size: -
D gene: -
CDR3 DNA: TGTGCCAGCAGCTTTTCGCAAGAGACCCAGTACTTC
CDR3 protein: CASSFSQETQYF

J gene: TRBJ2-1
V gene: TRBV29-1
clone size: -
D gene: -
CDR3 DNA: TGCAGCGTTGAGGTCTGGGGCAATGAGCAGTTCTTC
CDR3 protein: CSVEVWGNEQFF

J gene: TRBJ2-1
V gene: TRBV15
clone size: -
D gene: TRBD1
CDR3 DNA: TGTGCCACCAGCAGAGATCCCGCCGGGACAGGCCTGGATGAGCAGTTCTTC
CDR3 protein: CATSRDPAGTGLDEQFF

J gene: TRBJ2-1
V gene: TRBV13
clone size: -
D gene: TRBD2
CDR3 DNA: TGTGCCAGCAGCTTAGGCGATAGACTAGCGGGAGGGTATGAGCAGTTCTTC
CDR3 protein: CASSLGDRLAGGYEQFF

J gene: TRBJ2-1
V gene: TRBV18
clone size: -
D gene: TRBD2
CDR3 DNA: TGTGCCAGCTCACCAAGGACTAGCGGGACCCGTCGTCAGTTCTTC
CDR3 protein: CASSPRTSGTRRQFF

J gene: TRBJ1-2
V gene: TRBV10-3
clone size: few
D gene: -
CDR3 DNA: TGTGCCATCAGTGGGGCAGGTGGAAACACCTTC
CDR3 protein: CAISGAGGNTF

J gene: TRBJ2-3
V gene: TRBV2
clone size: -
D gene: -
CDR3 DNA: TGTGCCTTAACCGGGACCGGCCTCGGACATACGCAGTATTTT
CDR3 protein: CALTGTGLGHTQYF

J gene: TRBJ2-3
V gene: TRBV10-3
clone size: -
D gene: -
CDR3 DNA: TGTGCCATCAGTGCCGGACGCCAGACAGATACGCAGTATTTT
CDR3 protein: CAISAGRQTDTQYF

J gene: TRBJ2-7
V gene: TRBV16
clone size: few
D gene: TRBD1
CDR3 DNA: TGTGCCAGCAGTCATACAGGGGGCAGTTTCTACGAGCAGTACTTC
CDR3 protein: CASSHTGGSFYEQYF

J gene: TRBJ1-1
V gene: TRBV5-8
clone size: few
D gene: TRBD1
CDR3 DNA: TGTGCCAGCAGCTCTCGGGACAGCAAAGAGAACACTGAAGCTTTCTTT
CDR3 protein: CASSSRDSKENTEAFF

J gene: TRBJ2-3
V gene: TRBV11-1
clone size: few
D gene: TRBD2
CDR3 DNA: TGTGCCAGCAGCTCGGGACTAGCGGGAAGAACAGATACGCAGTATTTT
CDR3 protein: CASSSGLAGRTDTQYF

J gene: TRBJ1-5
V gene: TRBV19
clone size: -
D gene: -
CDR3 DNA: TGTGCCAGTAGTATTGAGCAGGCTGGCCAGCCCCAGCATTTT
CDR3 protein: CASSIEQAGQPQHF

J gene: TRBJ2-3
V gene: TRBV18
clone size: -
D gene: -
CDR3 DNA: TGTGCCAGCTCAACCACTAAAAAAGCGGATACGCAGTATTTT
CDR3 protein: CASSTTKKADTQYF